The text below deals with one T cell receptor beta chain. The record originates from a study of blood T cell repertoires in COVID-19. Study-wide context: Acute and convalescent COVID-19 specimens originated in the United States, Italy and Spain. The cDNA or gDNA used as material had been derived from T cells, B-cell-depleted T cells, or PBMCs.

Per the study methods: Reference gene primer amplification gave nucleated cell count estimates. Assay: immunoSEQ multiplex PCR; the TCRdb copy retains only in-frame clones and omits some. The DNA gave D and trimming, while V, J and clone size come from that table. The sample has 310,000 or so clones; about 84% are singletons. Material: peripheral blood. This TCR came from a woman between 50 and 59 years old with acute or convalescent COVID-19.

CDR3 sequence: CASSGGTSGRLGKSEQFF. The DNA for the CDR3 is TGTGCCAGCAGCGGTGGGACTAGCGGGAGACTGGGTAAGAGTGAGCAGTTCTTC. The V gene is TRBV5-5, the J gene TRBJ2-1; 14 bases line up with TRBD2. From germline, CDR1 is SGHKS and CDR2 YYEKEE (reference sequence). The CDR3 is made up of 18 amino acids. J was trimmed by 9 bases and V by 4 bases; bases with no gene match: 15.